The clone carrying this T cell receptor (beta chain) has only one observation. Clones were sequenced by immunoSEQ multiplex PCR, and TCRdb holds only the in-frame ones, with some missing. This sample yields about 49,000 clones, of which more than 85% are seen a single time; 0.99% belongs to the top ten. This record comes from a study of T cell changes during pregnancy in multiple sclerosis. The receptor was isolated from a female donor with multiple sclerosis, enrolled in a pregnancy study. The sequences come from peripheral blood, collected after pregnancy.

This chain's CDR3 is CASSGTDLKEKLFF. The CDR3, as DNA: TGTGCCAGCTCGGGGACAGACTTGAAGGAAAAACTGTTTTTT. This rearrangement joins TRBV18 to TRBJ1-4; TRBD1 matches at 7 bases. Germline-derived CDR1 and CDR2 are KGHSH and LQKENI. The CDR3 runs to 14 residues. J lost 8 bases, V lost 6 bases, and 9 bases had no gene match.